What follows describes a single T cell receptor beta chain. CDR1 and CDR2 (germline): SNHLY, FYNNEI. Trimming removed 7 bases from V and 1 base from J; junction bases left unmatched: 12. The CDR3 loop spans 16 amino acids. This sample was taken from a study of blood T cell repertoires in COVID-19. Across the study: COVID-19 samples from acute and convalescent phases originated in the United States, Italy and Spain. The analysed material was cDNA or gDNA that came from T cells, B-cell-depleted T cells, or PBMCs.

Repertoires were generated with immunoSEQ multiplex PCR, while TCRdb's copy carries only in-frame clones and drops some. The profile shows more than 100,000 clones, around 87% of them singletons. This clonotype was obtained from a man aged 45-60 years with active COVID-19. Sequences were obtained from peripheral blood. The chain has TRBV2 and TRBJ2-7, with 8 positions matching TRBD1. In DNA, the CDR3 is TGTGCCAGCACCCAAATCGGGACAGGTTTTTCCTACGAGCAGTACTTC. Encoded protein: CASTQIGTGFSYEQYF.